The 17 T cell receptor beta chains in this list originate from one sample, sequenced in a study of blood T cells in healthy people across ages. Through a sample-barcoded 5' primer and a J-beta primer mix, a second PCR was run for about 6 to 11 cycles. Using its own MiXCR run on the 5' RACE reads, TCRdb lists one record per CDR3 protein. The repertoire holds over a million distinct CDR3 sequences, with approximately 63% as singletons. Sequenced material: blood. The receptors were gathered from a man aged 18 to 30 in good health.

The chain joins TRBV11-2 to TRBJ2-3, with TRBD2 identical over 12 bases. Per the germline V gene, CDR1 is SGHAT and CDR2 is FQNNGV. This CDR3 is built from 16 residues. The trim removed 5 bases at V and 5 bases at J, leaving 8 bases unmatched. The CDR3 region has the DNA TGTGCCAGCAGCCAAAGACTAGCGGGGGTGGTAGATACGCAGTATTTT. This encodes CASSQRLAGVVDTQYF.

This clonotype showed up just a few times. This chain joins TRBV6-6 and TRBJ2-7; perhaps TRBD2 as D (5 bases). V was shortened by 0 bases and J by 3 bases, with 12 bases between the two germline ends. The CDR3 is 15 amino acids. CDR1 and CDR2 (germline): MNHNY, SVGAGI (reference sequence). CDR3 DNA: TGTGCCAGCAGTTACTCGCCTCAGGCGGGCTACGAGCAGTACTTC. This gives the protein CASSYSPQAGYEQYF.

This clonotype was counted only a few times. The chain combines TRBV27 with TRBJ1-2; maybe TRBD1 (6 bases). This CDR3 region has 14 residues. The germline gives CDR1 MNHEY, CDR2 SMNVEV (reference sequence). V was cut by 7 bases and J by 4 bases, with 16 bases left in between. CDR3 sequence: CASNPTGYSYGYTF. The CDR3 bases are TGTGCCAGCAATCCAACAGGGTACAGCTATGGCTACACCTTC.

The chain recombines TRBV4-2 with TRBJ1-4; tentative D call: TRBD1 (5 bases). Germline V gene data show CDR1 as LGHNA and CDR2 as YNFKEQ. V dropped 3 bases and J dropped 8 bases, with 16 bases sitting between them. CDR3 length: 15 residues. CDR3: CASSQSRVAGEKLFF. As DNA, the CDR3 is TGTGCCAGCAGCCAGAGCAGGGTAGCGGGGGAAAAACTGTTTTTT.

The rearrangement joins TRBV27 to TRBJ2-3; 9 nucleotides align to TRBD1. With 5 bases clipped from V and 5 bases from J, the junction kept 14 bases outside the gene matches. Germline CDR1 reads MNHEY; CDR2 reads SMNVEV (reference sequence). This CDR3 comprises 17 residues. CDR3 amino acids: CASSLASTGGLGDTQYF. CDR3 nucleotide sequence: TGTGCCAGCAGTCTCGCGTCGACAGGGGGTCTTGGAGATACGCAGTATTTT.

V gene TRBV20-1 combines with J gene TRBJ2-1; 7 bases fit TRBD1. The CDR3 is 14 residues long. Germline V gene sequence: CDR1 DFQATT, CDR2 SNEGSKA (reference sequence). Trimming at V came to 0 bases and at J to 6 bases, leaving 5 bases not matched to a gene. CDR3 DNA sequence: TGCAGTGCTAGAGAGACAGGGACCCCCAATGAGCAGTTCTTC. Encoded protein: CSARETGTPNEQFF.

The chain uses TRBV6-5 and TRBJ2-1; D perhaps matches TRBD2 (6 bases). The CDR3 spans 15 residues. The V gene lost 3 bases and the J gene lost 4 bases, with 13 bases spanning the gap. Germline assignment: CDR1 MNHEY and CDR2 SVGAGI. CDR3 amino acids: CASSYGAGEYNEQFF. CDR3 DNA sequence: TGTGCCAGCAGTTATGGAGCGGGTGAATACAATGAGCAGTTCTTC.

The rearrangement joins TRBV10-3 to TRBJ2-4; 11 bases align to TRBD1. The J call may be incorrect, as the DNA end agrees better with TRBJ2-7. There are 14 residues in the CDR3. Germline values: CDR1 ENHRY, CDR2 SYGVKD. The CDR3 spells CAINSDRGPHEQYF. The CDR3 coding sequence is TGTGCCATCAATTCGGACAGGGGGCCCCACGAGCAGTACTTC.

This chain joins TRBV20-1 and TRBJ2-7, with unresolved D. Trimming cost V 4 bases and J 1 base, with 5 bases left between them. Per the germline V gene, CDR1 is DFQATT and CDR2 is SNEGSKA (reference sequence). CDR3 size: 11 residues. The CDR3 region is CSAKQSYEQYF. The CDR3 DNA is TGCAGTGCTAAACAGTCCTACGAGCAGTACTTC.

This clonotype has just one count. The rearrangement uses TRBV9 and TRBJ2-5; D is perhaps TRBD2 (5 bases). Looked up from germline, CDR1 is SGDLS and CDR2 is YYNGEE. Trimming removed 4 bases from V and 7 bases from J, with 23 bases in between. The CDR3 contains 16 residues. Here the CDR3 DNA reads TGTGCCAGCAGCCCGGAGGCAGACGCTAAGACCAGGACCCAGTACTTC. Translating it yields CASSPEADAKTRTQYF.

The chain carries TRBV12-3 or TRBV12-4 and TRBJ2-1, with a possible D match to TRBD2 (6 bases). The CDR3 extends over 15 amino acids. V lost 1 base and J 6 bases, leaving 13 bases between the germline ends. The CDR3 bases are TGTGCCAGCAGTTTAGGAGACTGGGGGGTCAATGAGCAGTTCTTC. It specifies CASSLGDWGVNEQFF.

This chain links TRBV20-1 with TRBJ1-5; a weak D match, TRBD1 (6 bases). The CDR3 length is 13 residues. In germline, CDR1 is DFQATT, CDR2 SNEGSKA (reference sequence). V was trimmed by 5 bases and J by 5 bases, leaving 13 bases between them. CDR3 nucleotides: TGCAGTGCTCAACTGGACAGATATCAGCCCCAGCATTTT. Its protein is CSAQLDRYQPQHF.

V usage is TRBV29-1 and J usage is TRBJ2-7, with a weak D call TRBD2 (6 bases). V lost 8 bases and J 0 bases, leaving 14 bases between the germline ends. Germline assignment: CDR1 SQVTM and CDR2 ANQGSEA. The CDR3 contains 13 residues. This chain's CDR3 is CSHLGRDSYEQYF. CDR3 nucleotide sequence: TGCAGCCACCTTGGGCGGGACTCCTACGAGCAGTACTTC.

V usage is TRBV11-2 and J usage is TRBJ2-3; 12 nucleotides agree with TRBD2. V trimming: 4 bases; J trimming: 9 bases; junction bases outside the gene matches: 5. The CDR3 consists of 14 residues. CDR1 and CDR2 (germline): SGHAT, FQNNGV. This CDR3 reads CASSSPGLAGTQYF. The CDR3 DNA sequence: TGTGCCAGCAGCTCCCCCGGACTAGCGGGGACGCAGTATTTT.

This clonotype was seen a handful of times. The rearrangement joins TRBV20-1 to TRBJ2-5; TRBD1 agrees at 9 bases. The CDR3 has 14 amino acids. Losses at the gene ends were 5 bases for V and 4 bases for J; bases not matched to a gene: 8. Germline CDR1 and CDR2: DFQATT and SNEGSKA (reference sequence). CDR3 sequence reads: CSAPPTGGVETQYF. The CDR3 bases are TGCAGTGCTCCCCCCACAGGGGGCGTAGAGACCCAGTACTTC.

DNA for the CDR3: TGCGCCAGCAGCTTTCCTACTAACTGGACTAGCGGGCGAAGCACAGATACGCAGTATTTT. It translates to CASSFPTNWTSGRSTDTQYF. V usage is TRBV5-1 and J usage is TRBJ2-3; 11 bases align to TRBD2. The CDR3 is 20 residues long. V was pared by 2 bases and J by 0 bases, with 14 bases of the junction left unmatched. Looked up from germline, CDR1 is SGHRS and CDR2 is YFSETQ.

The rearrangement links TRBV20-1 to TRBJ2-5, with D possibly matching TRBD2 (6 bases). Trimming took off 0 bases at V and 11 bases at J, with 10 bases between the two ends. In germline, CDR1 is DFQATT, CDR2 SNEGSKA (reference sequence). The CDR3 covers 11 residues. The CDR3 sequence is CSARDFGRQYF. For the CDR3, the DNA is TGCAGTGCTAGAGATTTTGGGAGGCAGTACTTC.